These 30 T cell receptor beta chains were all obtained from the same sample, sequenced in a study of response to subunit inactivated influenza vaccine. A single record per CDR3 protein comes from TCRdb applying MiXCR to the RT-PCR reads. This sample yields 450,000 to 500,000 distinct CDR3 sequences, of which roughly 9.8% are seen a single time; about 12% belongs to the top ten. This specimen was PBMCs from blood, taken roughly 46 days after vaccination. Receptors originate from a man aged 50 to 60 who received an inactivated influenza vaccine.

The sample holds many counts of this clonotype. The chain is built from TRBV5-5 and TRBJ2-7; D may be TRBD2 (5 bases). Looked up from germline, CDR1 is SGHKS and CDR2 is YYEKEE (reference sequence). The CDR3 has 12 amino acids. Trimming took off 1 base at V and 6 bases at J, with 8 bases between the two ends. CDR3 sequence: CASSLSGIEQYF. CDR3 in DNA: TGTGCCAGCAGCTTGTCCGGGATCGAGCAGTACTTC.

This clonotype was detected many times. This chain joins TRBV20-1 and TRBJ1-1; D is perhaps TRBD1 (5 bases). The length of the CDR3 is 12 residues. The germline gives CDR1 DFQATT, CDR2 SNEGSKA (reference sequence). V was shortened by 3 bases and J by 5 bases, with 10 bases between the two germline ends. This CDR3 is CSARRGGTEAFF. The DNA of the CDR3 is TGCAGTGCTAGGAGGGGAGGGACTGAAGCTTTCTTT.

V usage is TRBV20-1 and J usage is TRBJ1-1, with 8 bases fitting TRBD1. Germline loops: CDR1 DFQATT, CDR2 SNEGSKA (reference sequence). The junction had 3 bases not matched to a gene; V was cut back by 3 bases and J by 3 bases. This CDR3 has 13 residues. The CDR3 is CSASNRGDTEAFF. The CDR3 DNA follows: TGCAGTGCTAGCAACAGGGGGGACACTGAAGCTTTCTTT.

This clonotype has a handful of counts. The chain joins TRBV12-3 or TRBV12-4 to TRBJ2-1; possibly TRBD1 or TRBD2 for D (6 bases each). With 3 bases removed from V and 7 bases from J, the gap between germline ends came to 16 bases. The CDR3 consists of 15 residues. The CDR3 loop reads CASSLMWGAGNEQFF. The DNA for the CDR3 is TGTGCCAGCAGTTTGATGTGGGGGGCCGGGAATGAGCAGTTCTTC.

The table lists this clonotype with a few counts. V and J are TRBV14 and TRBJ2-2, with no clear D. This CDR3 has 13 residues. V lost 4 bases, J lost 7 bases, and 10 bases lay in between. CDR1 SGHDN and CDR2 FVKESK come from the germline V gene. CDR3 amino acids: CASSLVPVGELFF. CDR3 DNA: TGTGCCAGCAGCCTCGTCCCGGTCGGGGAGCTGTTTTTT.

This clonotype was picked up a small number of times. DNA of the CDR3: TGTGCCAGTAGAAAATCTGGGGCCAACGTCCTGACTTTC. It translates to CASRKSGANVLTF. This chain uses TRBV28 with TRBJ2-6; D gene uncertain. The CDR3 sequence is 13 residues long. The germline V and J ends were trimmed by 9 bases and 1 base, with 7 bases remaining between them. Germline loops: CDR1 MDHEN, CDR2 SYDVKM.

This clonotype was counted between two and nine times. The chain combines TRBV29-1 with TRBJ2-2, with 7 positions matching TRBD1. The V gene's germline CDR1 is SQVTM and CDR2 ANQGSEA. The V segment lost 7 bases and the J segment 0 bases; nucleotides outside the gene matches: 5. The CDR3 has 14 residues. The CDR3 loop is CSGRQGSNTGELFF. The CDR3 DNA follows: TGCAGCGGTCGACAGGGTTCGAACACCGGGGAGCTGTTTTTT.

There are many counts of this clonotype. The chain joins TRBV9 to TRBJ2-1, with TRBD2 identical over 11 bases. Germline loops: CDR1 SGDLS, CDR2 YYNGEE. The junction had 6 bases not matched to a gene; V was cut back by 4 bases and J by 6 bases. The CDR3 is 15 amino acids. In DNA, the CDR3 is TGTGCCAGCAGCTCTAGCGGGGGGCCAGGCAATGAGCAGTTCTTC. Translated, it gives CASSSSGGPGNEQFF.

The rearrangement joins TRBV20-1 to TRBJ2-3, with D possibly matching TRBD2 (5 bases). The germline V and J ends were trimmed by 6 bases and 2 bases, with 18 bases remaining between them. Germline CDR1 DFQATT, CDR2 SNEGSKA (reference sequence). The CDR3 extends over 15 amino acids. CDR3 bases: TGCAGTGCGACCAGCGGAAGCGGAAACACAGATACGCAGTATTTT. Encoded protein: CSATSGSGNTDTQYF.

This clonotype was seen a few times. The chain has TRBV4-1 and TRBJ1-1; D gene uncertain. Germline V gene sequence: CDR1 MGHRA, CDR2 YSYEKL. V was clipped by 5 bases and J by 0 bases, with 13 bases between them. The length of the CDR3 is 15 residues. CDR3 nucleotide sequence: TGCGCCAGCAGCACGAGAACAGAAGTGAACACTGAAGCTTTCTTT. Translation: CASSTRTEVNTEAFF.

There are many counts of this clonotype. This chain joins TRBV10-3 and TRBJ1-2, with D unresolved. Germline V gene data show CDR1 as ENHRY and CDR2 as SYGVKD. V gave up 0 bases and J gave up 0 bases, with 11 bases separating them. There are 16 residues in the CDR3. The CDR3 DNA is TGTGCCATCAGTGAGTCAATTGACACGACTAACTATGGCTACACCTTC. Translating it yields CAISESIDTTNYGYTF.

About this clonotype: A junction end diverges from the germline sequence, so it may reflect a read error. V gene TRBV7-9 combines with J gene TRBJ2-7, with D perhaps assigned TRBD1 or TRBD2 (5 bases each). CDR3 length: 11 amino acids. Germline-derived CDR1 and CDR2 are SEHNR and FQNEAQ (reference sequence). CDR3 coding DNA: TGTGCCGGCAGCTGGGGGTCCGAGCAGTACTTC. Translation: CAGSWGSEQYF.

In this sample, this clonotype turned up a few times. The chain uses TRBV20-1 and TRBJ2-7; TRBD1 might be the D (6 bases). V was shortened by 0 bases and J by 3 bases, with 15 bases between the two germline ends. This CDR3 has 15 amino acids. CDR1 and CDR2 from the germline V gene are DFQATT and SNEGSKA (reference sequence). CDR3 protein: CSARDLTGSFYEQYF. The CDR3 DNA sequence: TGCAGTGCTAGAGATTTAACAGGGTCCTTCTACGAGCAGTACTTC.

The chain uses TRBV7-9 and TRBJ2-1; 10 nucleotides line up with TRBD2. Germline assignment: CDR1 SEHNR and CDR2 FQNEAQ (reference sequence). V was clipped by 0 bases and J by 9 bases; unmatched bases: 5. The CDR3 consists of 15 residues. CDR3 loop: CASSLASGRESEQFF. The CDR3, as DNA: TGTGCCAGCAGCTTAGCGAGCGGGAGGGAGAGTGAGCAGTTCTTC.

The chain combines TRBV6-5 with TRBJ2-1, with 12 bases aligning to TRBD2. The CDR3 length is 17 residues. The germline V gene has CDR1 MNHEY and CDR2 SVGAGI. Trimming took 2 bases from V and 4 from J; bases not matched to a gene: 6. The CDR3 loop is CASSYPTGLAGYNEQFF. The CDR3 DNA reads TGTGCCAGCAGTTACCCCACAGGACTAGCGGGGTACAATGAGCAGTTCTTC.

This clonotype was seen only a few times. J is TRBJ2-7 and V is TRBV4-3; maybe TRBD1 (5 bases). The CDR3 spans 16 residues. The germline V and J ends were trimmed by 0 bases and 3 bases, with 15 bases remaining between them. Per germline, CDR1 LGHNA and CDR2 YSLEER. Here the CDR3 reads CASSQDVTGRLYEQYF. In DNA, the CDR3 is TGCGCCAGCAGCCAAGATGTTACAGGCAGACTCTACGAGCAGTACTTC.

This clonotype has ten or more counts. The chain combines TRBV5-1 with TRBJ1-2; 8 positions agree with TRBD1. This CDR3 has 14 amino acids. Germline V CDR1 and CDR2: SGHRS, YFSETQ. V was clipped by 4 bases and J by 3 bases; unmatched bases: 5. The CDR3 sequence is CASSPTTGDYGYTF. CDR3 DNA: TGCGCCAGCAGCCCTACGACAGGGGACTATGGCTACACCTTC.

This clonotype was seen at least ten times. This chain joins TRBV6-1 and TRBJ2-7, with 7 bases lining up with TRBD1. Trimming at V came to 5 bases and at J to 3 bases, leaving 13 bases not matched to a gene. The CDR3 has 16 amino acids. Per the germline V gene, CDR1 is MNHNS and CDR2 is SASEGT. The CDR3 bases are TGTGCCAGCAGTACCTCAACCGGGACAGTACTCTACGAGCAGTACTTC. Translation: CASSTSTGTVLYEQYF.

Many counts were recorded for this clonotype. The rearrangement uses TRBV29-1 and TRBJ2-3, with 8 positions matching TRBD2. The V gene's germline CDR1 is SQVTM and CDR2 ANQGSEA. This CDR3 region has 15 residues. Unmatched junction bases numbered 9, after V lost 3 bases and J lost 4 bases. CDR3 loop: CSVDYAGGIPDTQYF. Written as DNA, the CDR3 is TGCAGCGTTGATTATGCGGGAGGTATCCCAGATACGCAGTATTTT.

In its sample, this clonotype was seen a few times. The chain couples TRBV4-2 to TRBJ2-7, with 11 bases aligning to TRBD2. Losses at the gene ends were 3 bases for V and 3 bases for J; bases not matched to a gene: 4. The CDR3 is 15 residues long. CDR1 is LGHNA, CDR2 YNFKEQ, per germline. The chain's CDR3 is CASSHGTSGLYEQYF. The CDR3, as DNA: TGTGCCAGCAGCCACGGGACTAGCGGCCTCTACGAGCAGTACTTC.

This clonotype has only a few counts. The CDR3 DNA reads as TGCAGTGCTAGAGGGTGGGACAGGGTCAATGAGCAGTTCTTC. The encoded protein is CSARGWDRVNEQFF. The chain carries TRBV20-1 and TRBJ2-1; TRBD1 matches 9 bases. Germline V gene sequence: CDR1 DFQATT, CDR2 SNEGSKA (reference sequence). V shed 1 base, J shed 6 bases, and the junction held 4 bases outside the gene matches. The length of the CDR3 is 14 residues.

This clonotype has a handful of counts. The V call is TRBV29-1, the J call TRBJ1-2; TRBD1 matches 9 bases. This CDR3 comprises 15 residues. Per the germline V gene, CDR1 is SQVTM and CDR2 is ANQGSEA. V was clipped by 1 base and J by 4 bases; unmatched bases: 7. The CDR3 DNA reads as TGCAGCGTTGAAGTTGGCACAGGGGGCTTCTATGGCTACACCTTC. This translates into CSVEVGTGGFYGYTF.

A few counts support this clonotype. The rearrangement links TRBV20-1 to TRBJ2-7, with TRBD1 matching over 7 bases. The V segment lost 1 base and the J segment 4 bases; nucleotides outside the gene matches: 7. The CDR3 consists of 14 residues. CDR1 is DFQATT, CDR2 SNEGSKA, per germline (reference sequence). The CDR3 loop reads CSARAPTGRYEQYF. The CDR3 DNA reads TGCAGTGCTAGAGCCCCGACAGGGAGATACGAGCAGTACTTC.

This clonotype has a handful of counts. The V and J genes are TRBV12-3 or TRBV12-4 and TRBJ2-1; D tentatively fits TRBD1 or TRBD2 (5 bases each). Trimming cost V 4 bases and J 0 bases, with 13 bases left between them. This CDR3 has 16 amino acids. The CDR3 region is CASSSLGVHSYNEQFF. The CDR3 DNA reads as TGTGCCAGCAGTTCCCTGGGGGTTCACTCCTACAATGAGCAGTTCTTC.

V and J are TRBV29-1 and TRBJ2-3; 11 bases fit TRBD2. The CDR3 contains 15 residues. The V gene's germline CDR1 is SQVTM and CDR2 ANQGSEA. Unmatched junction bases numbered 11, after V lost 6 bases and J lost 6 bases. CDR3 loop: CSVDYSGRARDTQYF. For the CDR3, the DNA is TGCAGCGTAGACTATAGCGGGAGGGCCCGGGATACGCAGTATTTT.

The gene calls are TRBV20-1 and TRBJ2-7; the match to TRBD2 covers 8 bases. There are 14 residues in the CDR3. J lost 3 bases, V lost 1 base, and 5 bases had no gene match. The germline gives CDR1 DFQATT, CDR2 SNEGSKA (reference sequence). CDR3 amino acids: CSARGPSGYYEQYF. The CDR3 DNA sequence: TGCAGTGCTAGAGGTCCTAGCGGGTACTACGAGCAGTACTTC.

This clonotype was counted ten times or more. The rearrangement uses TRBV5-1 and TRBJ2-1; tentative D call: TRBD2 (7 bases). The CDR3 extends over 15 amino acids. Germline CDR1 reads SGHRS; CDR2 reads YFSETQ. Deletions cut 4 bases from V and 6 bases from J, with 17 bases between. CDR3 amino acids: CASSGGALSANEQFF. DNA for the CDR3: TGCGCCAGCAGCGGGGGGGCCCTGTCGGCCAATGAGCAGTTCTTC. Using reference TRBV5-1 and TRBJ2-1 for the parts outside the CDR3, the full variable domain is KAGVTQTPRYLIKTRGQQVTLSCSPISGHRSVSWYQQTPGQGLQFLFEYFSETQRNKGNFPGRFSGRQFSNSRSEMNVSTLELGDSALYLCASSGGALSANEQFFGPGTRLTVL.

This clonotype was detected once. This rearrangement joins TRBV15 to TRBJ2-3; D gene uncertain. Trimming stripped 0 bases from V and 2 bases from J, with 9 bases between. The germline gives CDR1 LNHNV, CDR2 YYDKDF (reference sequence). This CDR3 contains 15 residues. The CDR3 loop reads CATSRDRSNTDTQYF. The CDR3 DNA is TGTGCCACCAGCAGAGACAGGAGTAACACAGATACGCAGTATTTT.

This clonotype was detected ten times or more. The CDR3 DNA reads as TGCAGTGCTTCCAGTGGCGCTCGCTATAGCAATCAGCCCCAGCATTTT. It specifies CSASSGARYSNQPQHF. The chain employs TRBV20-1 and TRBJ1-5; D gene unclear. Germline V gene lookup returns CDR1 DFQATT and CDR2 SNEGSKA (reference sequence). CDR3 length: 16 amino acids. V dropped 5 bases and J dropped 0 bases, with 17 bases sitting between them.

V is TRBV6-2 or TRBV6-3 and J is TRBJ2-2, with 9 bases that match TRBD1. Germline loops: CDR1 MNHEY, CDR2 SVGEGT. CDR3 size: 15 residues. The junction had 8 bases not matched to a gene; V was cut back by 8 bases and J by 4 bases. DNA for the CDR3: TGTGCCAGCCTGGCCGGGACAGGGCGCACCGGGGAGCTGTTTTTT. Translation: CASLAGTGRTGELFF.